The sequence of this TCR beta chain was determined in a study of CD8+ T cells in alopecia areata. At the level of the study: Tofacitinib was taken orally by treated patients, and the dose was 5 to 10 mg twice daily. Tofacitinib lasted 6 to 18 months, then 6 months off drug.

This CDR3 spans 11 amino acids. Between the trimmed V and J ends, which lost 0 bases and 12 bases, there was a span of 7 bases. The germline CDR1 and CDR2 sequences are SGDLS and YYNGEE. General study findings and limits: Scalp clonality and expanded CD8+ clones among the top 100 showed significant decreases with tofacitinib.

Reverse transcription of extracted RNA yielded cDNA, which provided the sequencing template. Method: immunoSEQ multiplex PCR; TCRdb's copy keeps in-frame clones and lacks some. The data hold about 160,000 clones, with less than 80% observed a single time. Notes on this clone: As yet, its antigen is unknown.

Treatment in this sample: oral pan-JAK inhibitor, 5-10 mg twice daily. The clonotype comes from a human donor with alopecia areata. The source material was CD4+ T cells sorted from blood, sampled at week 24, from a patient treated with tofacitinib. The gene calls are TRBV9 and TRBJ2-1; no firm D call. CDR3 amino acids: CASSVDKRQFF. In nucleotides, the CDR3 is TGTGCCAGCAGCGTAGATAAGCGGCAGTTCTTC. Full variable domain (remainder filled in from reference TRBV9 and TRBJ2-1): DSGVTQTPKHLITATGQRVTLRCSPRSGDLSVYWYQQSLDQGLQFLIQYYNGEERAKGNILERFSAQQFPDLHSELNLSSLELGDSALYFCASSVDKRQFFGPGTRLTVL.